Each of the 26 T cell receptor beta chains below was sequenced from the same sample in a study of blood T cell repertoires in COVID-19. Sequencing used immunoSEQ multiplex PCR; TCRdb keeps in-frame clones, though not all of them. Altogether over 50,000 clones are present, approximately 88% being singletons, with the ten largest covering approximately 3.4%. Sequencing input: peripheral blood. Receptors originate from a man in his fifties with active COVID-19.

The rearrangement uses TRBV12-1 and TRBJ1-6; TRBD1 was called by the table and not checked on the DNA. TRBV12-1 is a pseudogene locus. The CDR3 runs 20 residues. In nucleotides, the CDR3 is TGTGCCAGCAGCTTTTTTCGCGTTCGTGGCAGGGGGATGTATAATTCACCCCTCCACTTT. Protein product: CASSFFRVRGRGMYNSPLHF.

This chain links TRBV3-1 (or the pseudogene TRBV3-2) with TRBJ2-7; the match to TRBD2 covers 13 bases. The CDR3 is 17 amino acids. Germline CDR1 is LGHDT and CDR2 is YNNKEL (reference sequence). Unmatched junction bases numbered 12, after V lost 4 bases and J lost 6 bases. CDR3: CASSPRGTSGAVSEQYF. The CDR3 DNA reads TGTGCCAGCAGCCCCAGAGGGACTAGCGGGGCTGTCTCCGAGCAGTACTTC.

The V call is TRBV4-1, the J call TRBJ1-4; D not resolved. Germline CDR1 is MGHRA and CDR2 is YSYEKL. The CDR3 sequence is 16 residues long. V shed 0 bases and J shed 5 bases, with 13 bases lying between them. As DNA, the CDR3 is TGCGCCAGCAGCCAAGATGTGACTAGAGGGAATGAAAAACTGTTTTTT. Protein product: CASSQDVTRGNEKLFF.

The rearrangement links TRBV29-1 to TRBJ1-4; D possibly corresponds to TRBD1 (6 bases). The CDR3 spans 16 residues. V lost 7 bases and J lost 1, with 19 bases in between. Germline CDR1 is SQVTM and CDR2 is ANQGSEA. CDR3 nucleotides: TGCAGCGCCGGGACATCCTTTGGGGGAACTAATGAAAAACTGTTTTTT. It codes for CSAGTSFGGTNEKLFF.

The chain joins TRBV27 to TRBJ1-6, with D tentatively TRBD1 (5 bases). Germline V gene lookup returns CDR1 MNHEY and CDR2 SMNVEV (reference sequence). The CDR3 runs to 13 residues. V shed 1 base and J shed 8 bases, with 6 bases lying between them. The DNA for the CDR3 is TGTGCCAGCAGTTTATGGGGGGATTCACCCCTCCACTTT. Protein sequence: CASSLWGDSPLHF.

The rearrangement joins TRBV9 to TRBJ2-3; tentatively, D is TRBD1 (5 bases). Germline-derived CDR1 and CDR2 are SGDLS and YYNGEE. Trimming removed 0 bases at V and 4 bases at J, with 15 bases between. CDR3 length: 16 amino acids. The CDR3 sequence is CASSVVPGNGPDTQYF. For the CDR3, the DNA is TGTGCCAGCAGCGTAGTTCCAGGGAATGGTCCAGATACGCAGTATTTT.

The V call is TRBV7-9, the J call TRBJ2-1; TRBD2 matches 7 bases. V dropped 6 bases and J dropped 0; count of bases not matched to a gene: 5. CDR1 SEHNR and CDR2 FQNEAQ come from the germline V gene (reference sequence). The CDR3 contains 15 residues. The CDR3 DNA sequence: TGTGCCAGCAGGGTTATAGCGGGCTCCTACAATGAGCAGTTCTTC. Protein product: CASRVIAGSYNEQFF. The entire variable domain, with the rest obtained from reference TRBV7-9 and TRBJ2-1, is as follows: DTGVSQNPRHKITKRGQNVTFRCDPISEHNRLYWYRQTLGQGPEFLTYFQNEAQLEKSRLLSDRFSAERPKGSFSTLEIQRTEQGDSAMYLCASRVIAGSYNEQFFGPGTRLTVL.

V usage is TRBV6-5 and J usage is TRBJ2-3, with D perhaps TRBD1 (5 bases). CDR1 MNHEY and CDR2 SVGAGI come from the germline V gene. Between the trimmed V and J ends, which lost 6 bases and 3 bases, there was a span of 13 bases. This CDR3 has 14 residues. DNA of the CDR3: TGTGCCAGCAGCCCGACAGTTACGACAGATACGCAGTATTTT. This codes for CASSPTVTTDTQYF.

The V call is TRBV5-5, the J call TRBJ1-5; the match to TRBD1 covers 11 bases. This CDR3 is built from 15 residues. V lost 7 bases and J lost 2; bases outside the gene matches: 5. Per germline, CDR1 SGHKS and CDR2 YYEKEE (reference sequence). CDR3 sequence reads: CASGQGAMRNQPQHF. The CDR3 coding sequence is TGTGCCAGCGGACAGGGGGCGATGCGCAATCAGCCCCAGCATTTT.

The gene calls are TRBV2 and TRBJ1-2; 10 nucleotides align to TRBD1. CDR3 length: 13 amino acids. With V trimmed by 10 bases and J by 4 bases, 6 bases remained unmatched. The V gene's germline CDR1 is SNHLY and CDR2 FYNNEI. The CDR3 reads CATGQGEGYGYTF. CDR3 nucleotides: TGTGCCACTGGACAGGGGGAGGGCTATGGCTACACCTTC.

This clone is deemed medium-sized. J is TRBJ1-3 and V is TRBV18, with 10 bases fitting TRBD1. Trimming removed 0 bases from V and 0 bases from J; junction bases left unmatched: 5. The CDR3 is 18 amino acids. Germline CDR1 is KGHSH and CDR2 is LQKENI. The DNA of the CDR3 is TGTGCCAGCTCACCACCAATGACAGGGGGCCTCTCTGGAAACACCATATATTTT. Its translation is CASSPPMTGGLSGNTIYF. The full variable domain, in which reference TRBV18 and TRBJ1-3 provide the parts outside the CDR3, is NAGVMQNPRHLVRRRGQEARLRCSPMKGHSHVYWYRQLPEEGLKFMVYLQKENIIDESGMPKERFSAEFPKEGPSILRIQQVVRGDSAAYFCASSPPMTGGLSGNTIYFGEGSWLTVV.

The chain is built from TRBV19 and TRBJ1-2; 8 bases line up with TRBD1. Trimming removed 9 bases from V and 6 bases from J; junction bases left unmatched: 3. In germline, CDR1 is LNHDA, CDR2 SQIVND (reference sequence). This CDR3 has 11 residues. The CDR3 is CASGQGHGYTF. The DNA for the CDR3 is TGTGCCAGCGGACAGGGCCATGGCTACACCTTC.

This rearrangement joins TRBV6-5 to TRBJ2-1; TRBD2 matches 11 bases. The germline V gene has CDR1 MNHEY and CDR2 SVGAGI. V lost 2 bases to trimming and J lost 14 bases; unmatched junction nucleotides: 14. The CDR3 totals 16 residues. The chain's CDR3 is CASSYTRTSGPPLEFF. Written as DNA, the CDR3 is TGTGCCAGCAGTTACACCCGGACTAGCGGGCCCCCATTGGAGTTCTTC.

The gene calls are TRBV7-2 and TRBJ1-2, with TRBD1 identical over 8 bases. V shed 4 bases, J shed 6 bases, and the junction held 7 bases outside the gene matches. Per the germline V gene, CDR1 is SGHTA and CDR2 is FQGNSA. The CDR3 is 14 residues long. CDR3 nucleotides: TGTGCCAGCAGCTCCGGACAGGGAGAGGATGGCTACACCTTC. It is translated as CASSSGQGEDGYTF.

The genes are TRBV10-1 and TRBJ2-2; possible D gene TRBD2, 6 bases. Germline CDR1 is WNHNN and CDR2 is SYGVQD (reference sequence). Between the trimmed V and J ends, which lost 6 bases and 4 bases, there was a span of 9 bases. The CDR3 has 13 residues. DNA for the CDR3: TGCGCCAGCAGAAGGAGGGTCACCGGGGAGCTGTTTTTT. It translates to CASRRRVTGELFF.

This clone was seen only once. The CDR3 DNA reads TGTGCCTGGGGTTACCAGGGCAATCAGCCCCAGCATTTT. It specifies CAWGYQGNQPQHF. The chain links TRBV30 to TRBJ1-5; D unresolved. The CDR3 runs 13 residues. Deletions cut 5 bases from V and 2 bases from J, with 10 bases between. Per germline, CDR1 GTSNPN and CDR2 SVGIG (reference sequence).

This chain joins TRBV5-1 and TRBJ2-3; TRBD2 matches 10 bases. This CDR3 has 15 amino acids. The V gene's germline CDR1 is SGHRS and CDR2 YFSETQ. Trimming took 3 bases from V and 5 from J; bases not matched to a gene: 6. This CDR3 is CASSSLAGEGDTQYF. CDR3 coding DNA: TGCGCCAGCAGCTCCCTAGCGGGGGAGGGAGATACGCAGTATTTT.

The chain combines TRBV29-1 with TRBJ2-5; maybe TRBD2 (5 bases). From germline, CDR1 is SQVTM and CDR2 ANQGSEA. V dropped 6 bases and J dropped 0 bases, with 11 bases sitting between them. The CDR3 spans 13 residues. CDR3 region: CSVGAPYQETQYF. CDR3 nucleotides: TGCAGCGTGGGAGCTCCGTACCAAGAGACCCAGTACTTC. The full variable domain, in which reference TRBV29-1 and TRBJ2-5 provide the parts outside the CDR3, is SAVISQKPSRDICQRGTSLTIQCQVDSQVTMMFWYRQQPGQSLTLIATANQGSEATYESGFVIDKFPISRPNLTFSTLTVSNMSPEDSSIYLCSVGAPYQETQYFGPGTRLLVL.

J is TRBJ1-6 and V is TRBV5-6; 9 bases line up with TRBD1. Germline lookup yields CDR1 SGHDT and CDR2 YYEEEE. J gave up 8 bases and V 1 base, and 7 bases lay outside the gene matches. This CDR3 comprises 16 residues. CDR3 amino acids: CASSLMETGGDSPLHF. CDR3 nucleotide sequence: TGTGCCAGCAGCTTGATGGAGACAGGGGGGGATTCACCCCTCCACTTT.

The gene calls are TRBV7-9 and TRBJ2-3; 14 nucleotides agree with TRBD2. J lost 3 bases, V lost 5 bases, and 10 bases had no gene match. The CDR3 has 18 residues. Germline V gene sequence: CDR1 SEHNR, CDR2 FQNEAQ (reference sequence). CDR3 sequence: CASSRRGTSGGQTDTQYF. The CDR3 DNA reads as TGTGCCAGCAGCCGGAGGGGGACTAGCGGGGGACAAACAGATACGCAGTATTTT.

V is TRBV5-6 and J is TRBJ1-4, with 7 bases aligning to TRBD1. The CDR3 has 12 residues. V shed 4 bases and J 10 bases; nucleotides not matched to a gene: 4. CDR1 and CDR2 (germline): SGHDT, YYEEEE. This CDR3 reads CASSRQGAKLFF. The DNA for the CDR3 is TGTGCCAGCAGCCGACAGGGAGCAAAACTGTTTTTT.

This clone was recorded a few times. This rearrangement joins TRBV6-5 to TRBJ2-1; a weak D match, TRBD2 (5 bases). Germline CDR1 reads MNHEY; CDR2 reads SVGAGI. With 2 bases removed from V and 9 bases from J, the gap between germline ends came to 11 bases. The CDR3 has 13 amino acids. The CDR3 nucleotides read TGTGCCAGCAGTTACGGGGAGTGGAGTGAGCAGTTCTTC. Its protein product is CASSYGEWSEQFF.

The gene calls are TRBV5-6 and TRBJ1-1; possible D gene TRBD1, 6 bases. The CDR3 consists of 19 residues. V lost 3 bases, J lost 1 base, and 25 bases lay in between. Germline lookup yields CDR1 SGHDT and CDR2 YYEEEE. Here the CDR3 reads CASSSLLTQGWRRNTEAFF. The DNA for the CDR3 is TGTGCCAGCAGCTCCTTACTTACTCAGGGGTGGCGAAGGAACACTGAAGCTTTCTTT.

Regarding this clone: An end of the junction differs from the germline gene, which may be a read error. The V gene is TRBV4-2, the J gene TRBJ2-4; a possible D gene is TRBD2 (6 bases). Germline V CDR1 and CDR2: LGHNA, YNFKEQ. The CDR3 contains 12 residues. For the CDR3, the DNA is TGTGCCAGCAGCCAGCAGGGACTTCACCGCCGCTTC. Protein sequence: CASSQQGLHRRF.

The chain is built from TRBV10-2 and TRBJ1-2, with 7 positions matching TRBD1. This CDR3 is built from 13 residues. V lost 8 bases to trimming and J lost 5 bases; unmatched junction nucleotides: 8. Germline values: CDR1 WSHSY, CDR2 SAAADI. CDR3 DNA sequence: TGCGCCAGCGCGGAGGGGGCCGGGTATGGCTACACCTTC. Protein sequence: CASAEGAGYGYTF.

The genes are TRBV7-2 and TRBJ1-5, with D perhaps matching TRBD1 (5 bases). The V end was cut by 1 base, the J end by 3 bases, with 13 bases between. This CDR3 contains 16 residues. Per the germline V gene, CDR1 is SGHTA and CDR2 is FQGNSA. CDR3 residues: CASSLGPQGHNQPQHF. The DNA of the CDR3 is TGTGCCAGCAGCTTAGGTCCCCAGGGCCACAATCAGCCCCAGCATTTT.